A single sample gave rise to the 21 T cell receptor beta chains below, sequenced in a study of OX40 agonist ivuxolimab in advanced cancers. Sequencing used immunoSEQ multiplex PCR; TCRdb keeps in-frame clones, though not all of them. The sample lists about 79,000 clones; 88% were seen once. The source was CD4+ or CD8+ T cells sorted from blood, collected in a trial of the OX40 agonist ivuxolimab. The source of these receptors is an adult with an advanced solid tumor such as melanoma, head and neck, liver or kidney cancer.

The CDR3 DNA reads as TGCGCCAGCAGCTTGGCCGGGGACAGGGGAGACACTGAAGCTTTCTTT. Protein product: CASSLAGDRGDTEAFF. The chain joins TRBV5-1 to TRBJ1-1; 10 positions match TRBD1. CDR1 and CDR2 (germline): SGHRS, YFSETQ. V shed 0 bases, J shed 3 bases, and the junction held 5 bases outside the gene matches. This CDR3 is built from 16 residues.

DNA for the CDR3: TGTGCCAGCTCACCAAACAAAGGCGGGGGGGAAGCTTTCTTT. Amino acids: CASSPNKGGGEAFF. The V and J genes are TRBV18 and TRBJ1-1; weak D call: TRBD1 (5 bases). The length of the CDR3 is 14 residues. Trimming removed 2 bases from V and 8 bases from J, with 15 bases in between. The germline CDR1 and CDR2 sequences are KGHSH and LQKENI.

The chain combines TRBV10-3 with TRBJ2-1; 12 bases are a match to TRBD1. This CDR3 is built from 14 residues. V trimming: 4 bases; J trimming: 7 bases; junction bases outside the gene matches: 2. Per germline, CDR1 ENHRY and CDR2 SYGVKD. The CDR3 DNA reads TGTGCCATCAGTGGGGGACAGGGGGCGAATGAGCAGTTCTTC. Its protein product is CAISGGQGANEQFF.

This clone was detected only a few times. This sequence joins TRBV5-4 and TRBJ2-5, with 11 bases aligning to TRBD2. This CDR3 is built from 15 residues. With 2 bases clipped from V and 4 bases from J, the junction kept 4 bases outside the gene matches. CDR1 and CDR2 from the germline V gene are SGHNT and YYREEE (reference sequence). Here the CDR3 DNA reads TGTGCCAGCAGCTTAGTAGCGGGAGGGCGAGAGACCCAGTACTTC. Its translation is CASSLVAGGRETQYF.

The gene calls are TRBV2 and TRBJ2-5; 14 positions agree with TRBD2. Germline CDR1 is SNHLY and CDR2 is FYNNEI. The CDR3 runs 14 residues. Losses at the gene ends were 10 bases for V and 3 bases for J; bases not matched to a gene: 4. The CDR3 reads CATTGLAGEETQYF. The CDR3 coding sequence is TGTGCCACAACGGGACTAGCGGGGGAAGAGACCCAGTACTTC.

CDR3 in DNA: TGTGCCATCAGTGACATTGCAGATACGCAGTATTTT. Its protein is CAISDIADTQYF. This rearrangement joins TRBV10-3 to TRBJ2-3; D ambiguous. With 3 bases removed from V and 4 bases from J, the gap between germline ends came to 5 bases. CDR1 and CDR2 (germline): ENHRY, SYGVKD. The CDR3 contains 12 residues.

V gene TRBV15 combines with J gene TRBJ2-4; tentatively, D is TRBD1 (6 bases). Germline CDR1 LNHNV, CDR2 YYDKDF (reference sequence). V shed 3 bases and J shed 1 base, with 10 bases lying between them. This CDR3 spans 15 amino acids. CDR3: CATSSLDRAKNIQYF. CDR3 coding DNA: TGTGCCACCAGCAGCTTAGACAGGGCCAAAAACATTCAGTACTTC.

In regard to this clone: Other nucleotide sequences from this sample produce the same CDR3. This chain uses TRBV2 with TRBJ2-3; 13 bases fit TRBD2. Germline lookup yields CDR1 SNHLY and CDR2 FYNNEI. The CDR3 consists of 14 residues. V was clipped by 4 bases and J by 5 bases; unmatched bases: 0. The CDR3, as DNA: TGTGCCAGCAGTGGGACTAGCGGGAGAGATACGCAGTATTTT. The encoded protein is CASSGTSGRDTQYF.

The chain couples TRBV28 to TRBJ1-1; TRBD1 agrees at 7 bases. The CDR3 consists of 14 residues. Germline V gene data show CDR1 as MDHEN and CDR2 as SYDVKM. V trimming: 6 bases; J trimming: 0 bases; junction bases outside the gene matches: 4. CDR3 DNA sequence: TGTGCCAGCAGGTCGGGACAGATGAACACTGAAGCTTTCTTT. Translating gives CASRSGQMNTEAFF.

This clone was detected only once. CDR3 coding DNA: TGTGCCAGCAGTGAAGCGCCGTCGCGTGAGCAGTACTTC. The encoded protein is CASSEAPSREQYF. The chain links TRBV6-1 to TRBJ2-7; no firm D call. The CDR3 runs to 13 residues. Deletions cut 0 bases from V and 7 bases from J, with 10 bases between. From germline, CDR1 is MNHNS and CDR2 SASEGT.

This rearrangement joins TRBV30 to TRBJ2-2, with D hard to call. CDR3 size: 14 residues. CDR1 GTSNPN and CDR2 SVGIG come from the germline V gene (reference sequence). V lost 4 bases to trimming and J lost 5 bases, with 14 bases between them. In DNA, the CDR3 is TGTGCCTGGACGGGCATTCTGGGAACCGGGGAGCTGTTTTTT. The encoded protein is CAWTGILGTGELFF.

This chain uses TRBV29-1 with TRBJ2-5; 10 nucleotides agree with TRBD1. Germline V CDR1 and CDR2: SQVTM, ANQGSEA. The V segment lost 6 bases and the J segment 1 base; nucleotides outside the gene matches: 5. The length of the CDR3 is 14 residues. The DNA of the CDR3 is TGCAGCGTGGCCCGGGACAGGGGCCAAGAGACCCAGTACTTC. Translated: CSVARDRGQETQYF.

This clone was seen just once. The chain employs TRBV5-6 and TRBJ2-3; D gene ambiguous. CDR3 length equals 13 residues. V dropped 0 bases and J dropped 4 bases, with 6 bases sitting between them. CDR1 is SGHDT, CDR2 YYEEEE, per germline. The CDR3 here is CASSLGMSDTQYF. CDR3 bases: TGTGCCAGCAGCTTGGGGATGTCAGATACGCAGTATTTT.

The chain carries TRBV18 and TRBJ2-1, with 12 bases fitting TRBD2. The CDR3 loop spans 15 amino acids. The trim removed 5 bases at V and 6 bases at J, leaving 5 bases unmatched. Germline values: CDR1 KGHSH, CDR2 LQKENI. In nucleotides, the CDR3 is TGTGCCAGCTCAACCCGGACTAGCGGGATCAATGAGCAGTTCTTC. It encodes CASSTRTSGINEQFF. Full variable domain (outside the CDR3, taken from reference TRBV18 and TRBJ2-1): NAGVMQNPRHLVRRRGQEARLRCSPMKGHSHVYWYRQLPEEGLKFMVYLQKENIIDESGMPKERFSAEFPKEGPSILRIQQVVRGDSAAYFCASSTRTSGINEQFFGPGTRLTVL.

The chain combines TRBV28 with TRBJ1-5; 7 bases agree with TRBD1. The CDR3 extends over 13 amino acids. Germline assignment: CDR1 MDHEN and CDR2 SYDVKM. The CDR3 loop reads CVSRQGANQPQHF. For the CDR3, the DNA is TGTGTCTCTCGACAGGGTGCCAATCAGCCCCAGCATTTT.

CDR3 sequence (DNA): TGTGCCAGCACATGGACACCTGAAGAGACCCAGTACTTC. This encodes CASTWTPEETQYF. The chain joins TRBV6-1 to TRBJ2-5; weak D call: TRBD1 (5 bases). Trimming stripped 7 bases from V and 3 bases from J, with 12 bases between. Germline loops: CDR1 MNHNS, CDR2 SASEGT. CDR3 length equals 13 residues.

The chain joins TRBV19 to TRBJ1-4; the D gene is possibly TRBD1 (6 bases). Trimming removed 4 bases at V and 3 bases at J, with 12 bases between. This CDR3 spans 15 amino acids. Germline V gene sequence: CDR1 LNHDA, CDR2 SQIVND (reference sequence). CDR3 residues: CASSKQGPPNEKLFF. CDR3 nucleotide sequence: TGTGCCAGTAGTAAACAGGGTCCCCCTAATGAAAAACTGTTTTTT.

CDR3 sequence: CATSRADLGGGGYTF. The CDR3 DNA reads TGTGCCACCAGCAGAGCGGATTTGGGGGGAGGTGGCTACACCTTC. The chain recombines TRBV15 with TRBJ1-2; D might be TRBD1 (5 bases). The V and J ends lost 1 base and 7 bases respectively, with 16 bases between them. CDR1 is LNHNV and CDR2 is YYDKDF in the germline V gene (reference sequence). This CDR3 region has 15 residues.

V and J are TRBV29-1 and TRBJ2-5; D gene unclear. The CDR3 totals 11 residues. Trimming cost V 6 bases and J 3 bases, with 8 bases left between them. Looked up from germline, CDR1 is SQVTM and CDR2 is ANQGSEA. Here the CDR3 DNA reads TGCAGCGTAGACATTGAAGAGACCCAGTACTTC. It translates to CSVDIEETQYF. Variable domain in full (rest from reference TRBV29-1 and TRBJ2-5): SAVISQKPSRDICQRGTSLTIQCQVDSQVTMMFWYRQQPGQSLTLIATANQGSEATYESGFVIDKFPISRPNLTFSTLTVSNMSPEDSSIYLCSVDIEETQYFGPGTRLLVL.

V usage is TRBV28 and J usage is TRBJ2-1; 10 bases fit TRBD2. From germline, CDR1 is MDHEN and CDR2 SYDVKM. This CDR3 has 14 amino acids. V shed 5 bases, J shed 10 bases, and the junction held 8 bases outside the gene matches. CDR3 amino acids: CASSPRLAGDEQFF. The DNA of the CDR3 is TGTGCCAGCAGTCCCAGGCTAGCGGGAGACGAGCAGTTCTTC. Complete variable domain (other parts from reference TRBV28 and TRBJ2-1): DVKVTQSSRYLVKRTGEKVFLECVQDMDHENMFWYRQDPGLGLRLIYFSYDVKMKEKGDIPEGYSVSREKKERFSLILESASTNQTSMYLCASSPRLAGDEQFFGPGTRLTVL.

CDR3 region: CASSYSSQGFRDEQFF. The CDR3 DNA reads as TGTGCCAGCAGTTACTCCTCGCAGGGGTTTCGGGATGAGCAGTTCTTC. This chain connects TRBV6-6 to TRBJ2-1, with D maybe TRBD1 (6 bases). The CDR3 is 16 residues long. The ends were cut back, 0 bases at V and 8 bases at J, with 17 bases in the middle. Germline V gene sequence: CDR1 MNHNY, CDR2 SVGAGI (reference sequence).